These 19 T cell receptor beta chains were sequenced from one sample in a study of blood T cell repertoires in COVID-19. The data were produced by immunoSEQ multiplex PCR, yet TCRdb's version contains in-frame clones alone and is incomplete. The sample has around 180,000 clones; roughly 84% are singletons. Sequenced sample: peripheral blood. The receptors were gathered from a man older than 75 with COVID-19, enrolled during active disease.

The sample holds one count of this clone. This sequence joins TRBV7-2 and TRBJ1-1; a possible D gene is TRBD1 (5 bases). Germline V gene sequence: CDR1 SGHTA, CDR2 FQGNSA. CDR3 length equals 13 residues. Trimming left V 7 bases short and J 6 bases short, with 15 bases between. This CDR3 reads CASTRRGSAEAFF. The CDR3 DNA follows: TGTGCCAGCACCCGACGGGGGAGTGCTGAAGCTTTCTTT.

The J gene is TRBJ1-5, the V gene TRBV19; TRBD1 matches at 8 bases. V was pared by 5 bases and J by 11 bases, with 14 bases of the junction left unmatched. The CDR3 is 15 residues long. Germline V gene lookup returns CDR1 LNHDA and CDR2 SQIVND (reference sequence). This CDR3 is CASSRTGLKNPAQHF. CDR3 sequence (DNA): TGTGCCAGTAGTCGGACAGGGCTTAAAAATCCGGCCCAGCATTTT.

The chain combines TRBV4-3 with TRBJ2-5, with D possibly being TRBD2 (6 bases). CDR1 LGHNA and CDR2 YSLEER come from the germline V gene. V was pared by 1 base and J by 7 bases, with 16 bases between. The CDR3 is made up of 15 amino acids. The DNA for the CDR3 is TGCGCCAGCAGCCAAGCCCCGGGGGTCCAGTGGACCCAGTACTTC. Translation gives CASSQAPGVQWTQYF.

V gene TRBV24-1 combines with J gene TRBJ2-3, with D maybe TRBD2 (7 bases). The germline V and J ends were trimmed by 9 bases and 1 base, with 10 bases remaining between them. The CDR3 spans 13 residues. Germline V lookup: CDR1 KGHDR, CDR2 SFDVKD. The CDR3 reads CATSGGGTDTQYF. As DNA, the CDR3 is TGTGCCACCTCGGGGGGCGGCACAGATACGCAGTATTTT.

This chain joins TRBV6-5 and TRBJ1-5; no clear D gene. V lost 4 bases to trimming and J lost 7 bases, with 8 bases between them. This CDR3 spans 12 amino acids. Germline values: CDR1 MNHEY, CDR2 SVGAGI. The chain's CDR3 is CASSSGRQPQHF. As DNA, the CDR3 is TGTGCCAGCAGTTCGGGGAGACAGCCCCAGCATTTT.

The chain joins TRBV11-3 to TRBJ2-7, with D possibly being TRBD2 (7 bases). Germline CDR1 and CDR2: SGHNT and YENEEA. The CDR3 runs 15 residues. Trimming removed 4 bases at V and 2 bases at J, with 15 bases between. CDR3 protein: CASSSTGRGTYEQYF. DNA of the CDR3: TGTGCCAGCAGCTCTACAGGGAGGGGGACCTACGAGCAGTACTTC.

In this sample, this clone turned up once. V gene TRBV5-1 combines with J gene TRBJ2-2; unclear D gene. The V gene lost 0 bases and the J gene lost 0 bases, with 6 bases spanning the gap. This CDR3 has 15 amino acids. Germline loops: CDR1 SGHRS, CDR2 YFSETQ. CDR3 sequence reads: CASSLDSANTGELFF. In DNA form, the CDR3 reads TGCGCCAGCAGCTTGGACAGTGCGAACACCGGGGAGCTGTTTTTT.

J is TRBJ2-2 and V is TRBV14, with D possibly being TRBD2 (5 bases). CDR1 SGHDN and CDR2 FVKESK come from the germline V gene. The length of the CDR3 is 15 residues. V gave up 3 bases and J gave up 7 bases, with 15 bases separating them. The CDR3 sequence: CASSQHPARGGELFF. The CDR3 DNA reads TGTGCCAGCAGCCAGCACCCCGCCCGGGGCGGGGAGCTGTTTTTT.

V is TRBV27 and J is TRBJ1-6; TRBD1 agrees at 7 bases. The J segment lost 4 bases and the V segment lost 7 bases, leaving 7 bases of the junction unmatched. This CDR3 region has 15 residues. Looked up from germline, CDR1 is MNHEY and CDR2 is SMNVEV (reference sequence). The CDR3 sequence is CASKPSRGYNSPLHF. CDR3 nucleotide sequence: TGTGCCAGCAAACCAAGCAGGGGGTATAATTCACCCCTCCACTTT.

This clone was seen a single time. The genes are TRBV7-3 and TRBJ2-1; maybe TRBD2 (5 bases). V lost 5 bases and J lost 4, with 15 bases in between. Germline CDR1 SGHTA, CDR2 FQGTGA. The CDR3 loop spans 15 amino acids. DNA for the CDR3: TGTGCCAGCAGCCCCAGGCCGGGCGGGTACAATGAGCAGTTCTTC. Translating it yields CASSPRPGGYNEQFF.

This rearrangement joins TRBV27 to TRBJ1-2; D gene ambiguous. The CDR3 length is 16 residues. CDR1 and CDR2 (germline): MNHEY, SMNVEV (reference sequence). Trimming left V 1 base short and J 0 bases short, with 12 bases between. The chain's CDR3 is CASSLLAGLPNYGYTF. CDR3 coding DNA: TGTGCCAGCAGTTTATTGGCAGGACTTCCTAACTATGGCTACACCTTC.

CDR3 DNA sequence: TGCGCCAGCAGCTCCGGGACAGGGGGTGCCGGGGAGCTGTTTTTT. Protein: CASSSGTGGAGELFF. This sequence joins TRBV5-1 and TRBJ2-2, with 11 bases aligning to TRBD1. CDR1 SGHRS and CDR2 YFSETQ come from the germline V gene. The CDR3 covers 15 residues. The junction had 4 bases not matched to a gene; V was cut back by 3 bases and J by 6 bases.

V is TRBV28 and J is TRBJ1-5, with a weak D call TRBD1 (5 bases). Trimming removed 8 bases at V and 0 bases at J, with 14 bases between. Germline V gene sequence: CDR1 MDHEN, CDR2 SYDVKM. This CDR3 region has 15 residues. This chain's CDR3 is CASLIGGDSNQPQHF. The CDR3, as DNA: TGTGCCAGCCTTATCGGGGGGGATAGCAATCAGCCCCAGCATTTT.

The CDR3 protein is CASSLELLNEQFF. CDR3 nucleotide sequence: TGTGCCAGCAGCTTAGAACTCCTCAATGAGCAGTTCTTC. The chain carries TRBV7-2 and TRBJ2-1, with D uncertain. V dropped 1 base and J dropped 6 bases, with 7 bases sitting between them. The CDR3 runs 13 residues. Germline V gene data show CDR1 as SGHTA and CDR2 as FQGNSA.

V and J are TRBV7-2 and TRBJ1-2; 8 bases are a match to TRBD1. Per germline, CDR1 SGHTA and CDR2 FQGNSA. V lost 5 bases and J lost 3; bases outside the gene matches: 2. The CDR3 is 13 residues long. Written as DNA, the CDR3 is TGTGCCAGCAGCCCGGACAGGGACTATGGCTACACCTTC. It specifies CASSPDRDYGYTF.

The V and J genes are TRBV3-1 (or the pseudogene TRBV3-2) and TRBJ2-3; D is perhaps TRBD2 (6 bases). CDR3 size: 14 residues. Trimming took 5 bases from V and 1 from J, leaving 10 bases between them. Germline V gives CDR1 LGHDT, CDR2 YNNKEL (reference sequence). CDR3 nucleotide sequence: TGTGCCAGCAGCATCCCGGGGGGCACAGATACGCAGTATTTT. Its protein product is CASSIPGGTDTQYF.

The chain uses TRBV18 and TRBJ1-2, with D perhaps TRBD1 (5 bases). The germline V and J ends were trimmed by 2 bases and 2 bases, with 9 bases remaining between them. Germline CDR1 and CDR2: KGHSH and LQKENI. CDR3 length: 14 amino acids. This CDR3 reads CASSPNSGNYGYTF. CDR3 bases: TGTGCCAGCTCACCAAATTCAGGGAACTATGGCTACACCTTC.

The chain is built from TRBV4-2 and TRBJ2-1, with TRBD2 matching 16 bases. Germline V lookup: CDR1 LGHNA, CDR2 YNFKEQ. The CDR3 covers 16 residues. The ends lost 4 bases at V and 6 bases at J; junction bases unmatched: 3. DNA for the CDR3: TGTGCCAGCAGCCCGGGACTAGCGGGGGGGGGCAATGAGCAGTTCTTC. Protein sequence: CASSPGLAGGGNEQFF.

This clone appeared a single time. V gene TRBV3-1 (or the pseudogene TRBV3-2) combines with J gene TRBJ2-7, with D possibly matching TRBD1 (6 bases). There are 14 residues in the CDR3. CDR1 and CDR2 (germline): LGHDT, YNNKEL (reference sequence). Trimming removed 0 bases at V and 2 bases at J, with 8 bases between. This chain's CDR3 is CASSQDEGAYEQYF. CDR3 sequence (DNA): TGTGCCAGCAGCCAAGATGAGGGGGCCTACGAGCAGTACTTC.